This T cell receptor beta chain was found in a study of blood T cell repertoires in COVID-19. In germline, CDR1 is LGHDT, CDR2 YNNKEL (reference sequence). The V and J ends lost 3 bases and 6 bases respectively, with 9 bases between them. The CDR3 runs 13 residues. Sequencing used immunoSEQ multiplex PCR; TCRdb keeps in-frame clones, though not all of them. The table lists some 80,000 clones, 85% to 90% of them singletons. Source material: peripheral blood. V gene TRBV3-1 (or the pseudogene TRBV3-2) combines with J gene TRBJ1-5; D perhaps matches TRBD1 (6 bases). This receptor was obtained from a woman at least 80 years old in a cohort sampled during active or convalescent COVID-19. The chain's CDR3 is CASSQQGSQPQHF. The CDR3 DNA reads as TGTGCCAGCAGCCAGCAGGGGAGTCAGCCCCAGCATTTT.